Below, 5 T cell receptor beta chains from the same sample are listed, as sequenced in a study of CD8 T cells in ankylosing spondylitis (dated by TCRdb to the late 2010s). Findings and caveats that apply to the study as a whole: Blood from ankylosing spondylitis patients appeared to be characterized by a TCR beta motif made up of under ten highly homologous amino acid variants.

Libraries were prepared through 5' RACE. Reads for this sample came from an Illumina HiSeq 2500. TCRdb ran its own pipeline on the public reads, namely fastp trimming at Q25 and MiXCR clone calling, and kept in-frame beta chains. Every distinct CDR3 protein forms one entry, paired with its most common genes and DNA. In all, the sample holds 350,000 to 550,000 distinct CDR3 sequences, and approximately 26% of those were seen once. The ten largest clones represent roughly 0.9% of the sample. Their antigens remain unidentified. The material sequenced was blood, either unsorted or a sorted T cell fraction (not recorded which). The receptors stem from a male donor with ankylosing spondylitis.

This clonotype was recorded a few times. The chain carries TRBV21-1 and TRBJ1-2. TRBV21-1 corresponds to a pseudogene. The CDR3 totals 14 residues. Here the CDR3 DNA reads TGTGCCAGCAGCACGAAGCAAGAGAGCGATGGCTACACCTTC. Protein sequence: CASSTKQESDGYTF.

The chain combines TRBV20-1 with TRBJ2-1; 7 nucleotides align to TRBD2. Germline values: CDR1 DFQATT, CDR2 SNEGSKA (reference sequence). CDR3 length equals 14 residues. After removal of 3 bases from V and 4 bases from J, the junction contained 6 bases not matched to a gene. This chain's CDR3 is CSARLTSVYNEQFF. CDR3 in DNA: TGCAGTGCTAGGCTTACTAGCGTTTACAATGAGCAGTTCTTC.

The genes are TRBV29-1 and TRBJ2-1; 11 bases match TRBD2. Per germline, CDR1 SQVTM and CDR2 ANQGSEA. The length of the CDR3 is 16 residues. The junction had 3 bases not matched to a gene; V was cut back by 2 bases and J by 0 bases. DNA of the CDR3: TGCAGCGTTGAAACGGGGACTAGCGGCTCCTACAATGAGCAGTTCTTC. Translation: CSVETGTSGSYNEQFF.

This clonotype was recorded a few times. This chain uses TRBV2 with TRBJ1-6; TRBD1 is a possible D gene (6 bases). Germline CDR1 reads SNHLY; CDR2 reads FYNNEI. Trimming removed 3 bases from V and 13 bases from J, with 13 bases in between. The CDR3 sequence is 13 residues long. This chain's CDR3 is CASSEGATVPLHF. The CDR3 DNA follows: TGTGCCAGCAGTGAGGGGGCTACGGTCCCCCTCCACTTT.

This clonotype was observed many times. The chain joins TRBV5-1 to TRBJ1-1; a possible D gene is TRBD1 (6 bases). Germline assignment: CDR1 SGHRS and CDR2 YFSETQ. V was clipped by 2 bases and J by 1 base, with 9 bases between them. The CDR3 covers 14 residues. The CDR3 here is CASSLGGGNTEAFF. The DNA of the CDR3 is TGCGCCAGCAGCTTAGGAGGGGGGAACACTGAAGCTTTCTTT.